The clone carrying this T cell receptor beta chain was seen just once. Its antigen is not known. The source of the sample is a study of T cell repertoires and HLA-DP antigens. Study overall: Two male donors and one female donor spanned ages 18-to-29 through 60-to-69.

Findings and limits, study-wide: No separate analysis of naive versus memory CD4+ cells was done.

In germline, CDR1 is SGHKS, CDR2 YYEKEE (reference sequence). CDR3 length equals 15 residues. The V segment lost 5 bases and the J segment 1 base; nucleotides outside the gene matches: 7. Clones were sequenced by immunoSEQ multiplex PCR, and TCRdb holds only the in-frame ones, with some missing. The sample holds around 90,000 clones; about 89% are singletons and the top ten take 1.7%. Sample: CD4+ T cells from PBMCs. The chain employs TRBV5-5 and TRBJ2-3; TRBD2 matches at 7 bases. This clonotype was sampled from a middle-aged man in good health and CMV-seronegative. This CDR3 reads CASRSLAARTDTQYF. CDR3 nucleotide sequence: TGTGCCAGCAGGTCGCTAGCGGCACGCACAGATACGCAGTATTTT.